The 10 T cell receptor beta chains in this list originate from one sample, sequenced in a study of T cells after yellow fever vaccination. TCRdb re-called the 5' RACE reads with MiXCR, one entry per CDR3 protein. The table has about 75,000 distinct CDR3 sequences, around 7% seen once; the top ten hold around 29%. The material was CD8+ T cells sorted from PBMCs, obtained approximately 11 days after the first yellow fever vaccination. The receptor set was obtained from a man between 18 and 29 years old who received the YFV17D yellow fever vaccine.

In its sample, this clonotype was seen many times. The chain has TRBV20-1 and TRBJ1-2; D gene ambiguous. Trimming took 1 base from V and 8 from J, leaving 20 bases between them. The germline gives CDR1 DFQATT, CDR2 SNEGSKA (reference sequence). The CDR3 runs 15 residues. The CDR3 sequence: CSARGSQWGGEGYTF. The CDR3 DNA is TGCAGTGCTAGAGGATCGCAGTGGGGTGGGGAAGGCTACACCTTC.

This clonotype has a handful of counts. The CDR3 nucleotides read TGTGCCAGCAGCTTAGCTCGGGGTGCCAATGAGCAGTTCTTC. The encoded protein is CASSLARGANEQFF. This sequence joins TRBV7-2 and TRBJ2-1; tentatively, D is TRBD2 (5 bases). Trimming stripped 0 bases from V and 6 bases from J, with 9 bases between. Per germline, CDR1 SGHTA and CDR2 FQGNSA. CDR3 length: 14 residues.

V gene TRBV4-1 combines with J gene TRBJ1-5; D uncertain. CDR1 is MGHRA, CDR2 YSYEKL, per germline. V lost 4 bases and J lost 1, with 8 bases in between. CDR3 length equals 14 residues. This CDR3 is CASSPRVSNQPQHF. As DNA, the CDR3 is TGCGCCAGCAGCCCCCGGGTCAGCAATCAGCCCCAGCATTTT.

This clonotype was detected many times. The chain links TRBV20-1 to TRBJ2-2; 7 nucleotides line up with TRBD1. Trimming at V came to 5 bases and at J to 3 bases, leaving 3 bases not matched to a gene. CDR3 length: 13 residues. CDR1 is DFQATT, CDR2 SNEGSKA, per germline (reference sequence). CDR3 region: CSADRVDTGELFF. CDR3 DNA: TGCAGTGCTGACAGGGTAGACACCGGGGAGCTGTTTTTT.

The sample holds many counts of this clonotype. The chain uses TRBV12-3 or TRBV12-4 and TRBJ2-3; D may be TRBD1 or TRBD2 (5 bases each). V lost 2 bases and J 0 bases, leaving 6 bases between the germline ends. The CDR3 sequence is 14 residues long. CDR3 in DNA: TGTGCCAGCAGTTTATGGGGGAGCACAGATACGCAGTATTTT. This codes for CASSLWGSTDTQYF.

The table lists this clonotype with many counts. The J gene is TRBJ2-1, the V gene TRBV25-1; D is unresolved. Germline V lookup: CDR1 MGHDK, CDR2 SYGVNS. The CDR3 is 14 residues long. Trimming cost V 5 bases and J 0 bases, with 8 bases left between them. CDR3 DNA: TGTGCCAGCAGTACAGCAGGCTCCTACAATGAGCAGTTCTTC. Its translation: CASSTAGSYNEQFF.

The table lists this clonotype with a few counts. In DNA form, the CDR3 reads TGTGCCAGCAGACGCTTAGGAGAGACCCAGTACTTC. Protein: CASRRLGETQYF. This rearrangement joins TRBV6-4 to TRBJ2-5; unclear D gene. Germline values: CDR1 MRHNA, CDR2 SNTAGT. CDR3 length: 12 residues. Trimming stripped 6 bases from V and 4 bases from J, with 9 bases between.

This clonotype was seen repeatedly, ten times or more. V usage is TRBV7-2 and J usage is TRBJ2-2, with 8 bases identical to TRBD1. Germline trimming cut 5 bases from V and 1 base from J; bases unmatched to any gene: 6. This CDR3 comprises 16 residues. Germline V gene data show CDR1 as SGHTA and CDR2 as FQGNSA. The CDR3 is CASSRTTGVNTGELFF. The CDR3, as DNA: TGTGCCAGCAGCCGAACGACAGGGGTGAACACCGGGGAGCTGTTTTTT.

Here the CDR3 DNA reads TGTGCCAGCAGCTTCACGGGGGGGCCCGTCTCCTACAATGAGCAGTTCTTC. Its translation: CASSFTGGPVSYNEQFF. J is TRBJ2-1 and V is TRBV7-3; 8 nucleotides match TRBD2. V dropped 3 bases and J dropped 0; count of bases not matched to a gene: 7. CDR3 length equals 17 residues. Germline-derived CDR1 and CDR2 are SGHTA and FQGTGA.

The table lists this clonotype with many counts. J is TRBJ2-2 and V is TRBV5-1, with a tentative D call TRBD1 (6 bases). The CDR3 totals 15 residues. Germline CDR1 and CDR2: SGHRS and YFSETQ. V lost 4 bases, J lost 5 bases, and 15 bases lay in between. This CDR3 reads CASSLLGQSTGELFF. The CDR3 DNA reads as TGCGCCAGCAGCCTACTCGGACAGTCAACCGGGGAGCTGTTTTTT.